This entry features one T cell receptor beta chain sequence. There are 17 residues in the CDR3. Germline CDR1 is MNHEY and CDR2 is SVGEGT. The V end was cut by 2 bases, the J end by 7 bases, with 24 bases between. The data were produced by immunoSEQ multiplex PCR, yet TCRdb's version contains in-frame clones alone and is incomplete. The repertoire holds about 89,000 clones, with 90% to 95% as singletons. This record belongs to a study of blood T cell repertoires in COVID-19. V and J are TRBV6-2 or TRBV6-3 and TRBJ2-7; perhaps TRBD2 as D (7 bases). Sequencing input: peripheral blood. This receptor was taken from a human donor with active COVID-19. The donor label of this sample is uncertain. The CDR3 DNA reads as TGTGCCAGCAGTTACACCACCGGACTAGGGGGACCTCGGGAGCAGTACTTC. It codes for CASSYTTGLGGPREQYF.